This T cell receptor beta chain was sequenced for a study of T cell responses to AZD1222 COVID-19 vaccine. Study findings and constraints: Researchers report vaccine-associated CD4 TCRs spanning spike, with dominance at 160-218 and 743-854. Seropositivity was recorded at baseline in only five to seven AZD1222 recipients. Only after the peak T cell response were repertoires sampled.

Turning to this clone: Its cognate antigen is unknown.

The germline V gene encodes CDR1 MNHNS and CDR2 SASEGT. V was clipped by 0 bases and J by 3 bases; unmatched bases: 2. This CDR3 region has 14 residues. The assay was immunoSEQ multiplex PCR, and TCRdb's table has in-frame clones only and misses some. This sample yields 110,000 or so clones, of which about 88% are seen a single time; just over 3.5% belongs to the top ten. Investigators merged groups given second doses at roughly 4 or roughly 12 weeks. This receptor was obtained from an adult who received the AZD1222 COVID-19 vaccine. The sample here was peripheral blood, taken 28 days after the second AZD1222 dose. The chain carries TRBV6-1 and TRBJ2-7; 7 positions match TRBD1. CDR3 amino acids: CASSEAYRGYEQYF. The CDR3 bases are TGTGCCAGCAGTGAAGCGTACAGGGGCTACGAGCAGTACTTC.